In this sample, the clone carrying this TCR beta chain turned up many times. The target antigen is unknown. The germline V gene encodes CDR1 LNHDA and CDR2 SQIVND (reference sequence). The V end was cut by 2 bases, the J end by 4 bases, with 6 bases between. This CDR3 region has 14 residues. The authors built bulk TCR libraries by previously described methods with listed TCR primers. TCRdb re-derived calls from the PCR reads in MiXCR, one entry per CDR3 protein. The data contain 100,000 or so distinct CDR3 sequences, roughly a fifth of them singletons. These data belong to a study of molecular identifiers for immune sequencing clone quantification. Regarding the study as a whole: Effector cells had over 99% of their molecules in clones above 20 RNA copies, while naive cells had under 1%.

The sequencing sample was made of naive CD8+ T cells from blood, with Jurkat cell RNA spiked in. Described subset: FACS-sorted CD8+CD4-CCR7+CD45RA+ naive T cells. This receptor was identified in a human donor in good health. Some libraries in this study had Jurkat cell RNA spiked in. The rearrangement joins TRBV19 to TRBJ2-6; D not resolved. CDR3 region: CASSILAGANVLTF. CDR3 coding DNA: TGTGCCAGTAGTATATTGGCAGGGGCCAACGTCCTGACTTTC.